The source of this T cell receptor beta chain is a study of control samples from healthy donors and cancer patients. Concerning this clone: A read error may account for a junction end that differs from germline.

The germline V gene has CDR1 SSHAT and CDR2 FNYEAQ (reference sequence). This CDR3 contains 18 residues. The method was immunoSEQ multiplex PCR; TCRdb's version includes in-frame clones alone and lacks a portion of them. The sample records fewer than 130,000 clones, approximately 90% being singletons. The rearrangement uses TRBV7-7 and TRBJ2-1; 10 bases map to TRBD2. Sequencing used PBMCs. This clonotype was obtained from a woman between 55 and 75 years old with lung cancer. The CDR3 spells CASSLFLAGVGSYNEQFF. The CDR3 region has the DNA TGTGCTAGCAGCTTGTTCCTAGCGGGAGTTGGGTCCTACAATGAGCAGTTCTTC.